The clone carrying this T cell receptor beta chain occurred a few times. What it binds is unknown. The data belong to a study of identical twins. Broader study findings: Monozygotic twin pairs showed more out-of-frame TCR alpha sharing than models estimated. Those out-of-frame alpha sequences shared by twins showed an excess of low generation probability.

V shed 0 bases and J shed 8 bases, with 13 bases lying between them. The CDR3 length is 15 residues. Germline V gene data show CDR1 as MGHRA and CDR2 as YSYEKL. TCRdb re-analysed the 5' RACE reads in MiXCR, keeping a single row per CDR3 protein. The sample contains under 800,000 distinct CDR3 sequences, approximately 22% of which appear only once. The same specimen was also included in a second study, on T cells expressing NK-cell markers. That study adds: Obtained from sorted CD3+CD56+NKG2C+, CD3+CD56+NKG2C- and CD3+CD56-NKG2C+ T cells were the TCR beta repertoires.

Sequencing was done on a sample of PBMCs. The sequence came from a woman between 18 and 30 years old in good health. This sequence joins TRBV4-1 and TRBJ2-2, with D perhaps given as TRBD1 or TRBD2 (6 bases each). This CDR3 is CASSQELSGAGELFF. DNA for the CDR3: TGCGCCAGCAGCCAAGAGCTATCGGGGGCAGGGGAGCTGTTTTTT.